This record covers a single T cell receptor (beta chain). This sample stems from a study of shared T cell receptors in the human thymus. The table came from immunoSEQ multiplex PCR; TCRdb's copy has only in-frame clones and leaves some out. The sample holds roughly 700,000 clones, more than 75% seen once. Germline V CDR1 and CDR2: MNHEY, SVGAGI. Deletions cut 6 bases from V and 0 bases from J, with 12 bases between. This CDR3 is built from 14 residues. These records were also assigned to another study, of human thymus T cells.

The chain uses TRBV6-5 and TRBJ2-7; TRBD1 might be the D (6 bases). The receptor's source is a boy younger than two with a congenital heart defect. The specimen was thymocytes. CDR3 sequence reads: CASRQTGSSYEQYF. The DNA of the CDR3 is TGTGCCAGCAGGCAGACAGGAAGCTCCTACGAGCAGTACTTC.